The 20 T cell receptor beta chains in this list originate from one sample, sequenced in a study of blood T cell repertoires in COVID-19. This table comes from immunoSEQ multiplex PCR, and its TCRdb copy is limited to in-frame clones, with some not included. This table holds about 150,000 clones, about 90% found once. Sequencing was done on a sample of peripheral blood. These receptors were collected from a woman aged 55-69 years with active or convalescent COVID-19.

This chain uses TRBV12-3 or TRBV12-4 with TRBJ2-2, with 8 bases matching TRBD1. There are 13 residues in the CDR3. V was pared by 10 bases and J by 3 bases, with 4 bases of the junction left unmatched. The CDR3 spells CATGQEDTGELFF. CDR3 DNA sequence: TGTGCCACGGGACAGGAGGACACCGGGGAGCTGTTTTTT.

This clone was detected only a few times. This chain links TRBV9 with TRBJ1-6, with a possible D match to TRBD1 (5 bases). Germline V gene lookup returns CDR1 SGDLS and CDR2 YYNGEE. V was clipped by 3 bases and J by 6 bases, with 10 bases between them. The CDR3 extends over 14 amino acids. The CDR3 nucleotides read TGTGCCAGCAGCGAGGGGTCGGTTAATTCACCCCTCCACTTT. Residues: CASSEGSVNSPLHF.

J is TRBJ2-5 and V is TRBV15; TRBD2 matches at 11 bases. V lost 3 bases and J lost 5; bases outside the gene matches: 5. Germline V gene lookup returns CDR1 LNHNV and CDR2 YYDKDF (reference sequence). CDR3 size: 15 residues. CDR3 sequence (DNA): TGTGCCACCAGCAGTAGCGGGGGGGCGCGCGAGACCCAGTACTTC. Its translation is CATSSSGGARETQYF.

The chain combines TRBV7-2 with TRBJ1-5; 8 bases match TRBD1. Trimming cost V 5 bases and J 0 bases; bases outside gene matches: 12. The CDR3 runs to 18 residues. Germline CDR1 reads SGHTA; CDR2 reads FQGNSA. DNA for the CDR3: TGTGCCAGCAGCCTACAACCCGGACAGGGCGCTAGCAATCAGCCCCAGCATTTT. Protein product: CASSLQPGQGASNQPQHF.

This clone has only one observation. This chain connects TRBV27 to TRBJ1-2; D is possibly TRBD1 (5 bases). Trimming left V 3 bases short and J 2 bases short, with 10 bases between. There are 14 residues in the CDR3. Germline V gives CDR1 MNHEY, CDR2 SMNVEV (reference sequence). The CDR3 nucleotides are TGTGCCAGCAGTTTTGTCGGGGGAAACTATGGCTACACCTTC. Amino acid sequence: CASSFVGGNYGYTF.

This clone was observed a few times. The chain employs TRBV7-9 and TRBJ2-1; possible D gene TRBD1, 6 bases. CDR3 length: 14 residues. CDR1 is SEHNR and CDR2 is FQNEAQ in the germline V gene (reference sequence). Trimming left V 1 base short and J 10 bases short, with 14 bases between. The CDR3 here is CASSLGTGLREQFF. CDR3 nucleotide sequence: TGTGCCAGCAGCTTAGGCACAGGGCTAAGGGAGCAGTTCTTC.

V and J are TRBV5-8 and TRBJ2-5, with D possibly being TRBD1 (6 bases). The CDR3 loop spans 14 amino acids. CDR1 and CDR2 from the germline V gene are SGHTS and YDEGEE. V gave up 1 base and J gave up 4 bases, with 11 bases separating them. CDR3 sequence (DNA): TGTGCCAGCAGCTTGTCGGACAGAGGAGAGACCCAGTACTTC. It is translated as CASSLSDRGETQYF.

This rearrangement joins TRBV4-1 to TRBJ1-1, with 7 bases identical to TRBD1. Germline CDR1 reads MGHRA; CDR2 reads YSYEKL. This CDR3 is built from 15 residues. Trimming cost V 1 base and J 0 bases; bases outside gene matches: 2. The CDR3 coding sequence is TGCGCCAGCAGCCAAGTGGGACAGATGAACACTGAAGCTTTCTTT. This encodes CASSQVGQMNTEAFF.

The chain has TRBV4-1 and TRBJ2-5, with D possibly matching TRBD2 (6 bases). V lost 2 bases and J 2 bases, leaving 15 bases between the germline ends. Germline loops: CDR1 MGHRA, CDR2 YSYEKL. This CDR3 comprises 16 residues. The CDR3 nucleotides read TGCGCCAGCAGCCAACCCCCCAGGGCGGGGCAAGAGACCCAGTACTTC. It yields the protein CASSQPPRAGQETQYF.

V is TRBV5-1 and J is TRBJ2-7, with TRBD2 identical over 11 bases. Germline lookup yields CDR1 SGHRS and CDR2 YFSETQ. This CDR3 has 16 residues. The V segment lost 0 bases and the J segment 0 bases; nucleotides outside the gene matches: 2. CDR3 bases: TGCGCCAGCAGCTTGGGGACTAGCGGGTTCTCCTACGAGCAGTACTTC. Protein: CASSLGTSGFSYEQYF.

There are a few counts of this clone. The chain uses TRBV5-4 and TRBJ1-6; 7 nucleotides align to TRBD1. Germline V gene sequence: CDR1 SGHNT, CDR2 YYREEE (reference sequence). With V trimmed by 4 bases and J by 9 bases, 13 bases remained unmatched. The CDR3 totals 16 residues. The CDR3 spells CASSRMTGTASSPLHF. CDR3 DNA: TGTGCCAGCAGCCGAATGACGGGGACAGCAAGTTCACCCCTCCACTTT.

The chain recombines TRBV6-2 or TRBV6-3 with TRBJ1-1; no firm D call. The germline V gene has CDR1 MNHEY and CDR2 SVGEGT. V was cut by 6 bases and J by 1 base, with 9 bases left in between. The CDR3 has 13 residues. The CDR3 sequence is CASSPDWNTEAFF. The CDR3 DNA reads as TGTGCCAGCAGCCCCGACTGGAACACTGAAGCTTTCTTT.

This chain uses TRBV6-5 with TRBJ2-5, with 7 nucleotides matching TRBD1. CDR1 and CDR2 (germline): MNHEY, SVGAGI. The V segment lost 4 bases and the J segment 2 bases; nucleotides outside the gene matches: 4. The CDR3 consists of 14 residues. The CDR3 bases are TGTGCCAGCAGTTTCGGGACAGTGCAAGAGACCCAGTACTTC. Its translation: CASSFGTVQETQYF.

This clone was observed once. CDR3 in DNA: TGTGCCAGCGGGCAGGGGGCTAGCTCTGGAAACACCATATATTTT. As protein: CASGQGASSGNTIYF. The V gene is TRBV2, the J gene TRBJ1-3, with TRBD1 matching over 8 bases. CDR3 length equals 15 residues. Trimming took 8 bases from V and 0 from J; bases not matched to a gene: 6. CDR1 is SNHLY, CDR2 FYNNEI, per germline.

The chain has TRBV2 and TRBJ2-2, with 7 positions matching TRBD1. The ends lost 4 bases at V and 7 bases at J; junction bases unmatched: 9. There are 15 residues in the CDR3. Germline V CDR1 and CDR2: SNHLY, FYNNEI. The CDR3 protein is CASSGQGMVDGELFF. In nucleotides, the CDR3 is TGTGCCAGCAGTGGACAGGGCATGGTGGACGGGGAGCTGTTTTTT.

This chain joins TRBV5-4 and TRBJ1-5, with 7 bases fitting TRBD1. Trimming at V came to 3 bases and at J to 6 bases, leaving 6 bases not matched to a gene. The CDR3 consists of 14 residues. Germline V gene data show CDR1 as SGHNT and CDR2 as YYREEE (reference sequence). DNA for the CDR3: TGTGCCAGCAGCTCAGGAGGGGGCAGTCAGCCCCAGCATTTT. This translates into CASSSGGGSQPQHF.

The CDR3 spells CASSFDRGWTEAFF. CDR3 DNA: TGTGCCAGCAGCTTCGACAGGGGATGGACTGAAGCTTTCTTT. This rearrangement joins TRBV5-8 to TRBJ1-1; 8 bases are shared with TRBD1. Germline values: CDR1 SGHTS, CDR2 YDEGEE. Trimming removed 2 bases from V and 5 bases from J; junction bases left unmatched: 5. CDR3 size: 14 residues.

The rearrangement joins TRBV7-2 to TRBJ2-7, with 8 bases lining up with TRBD2. V lost 4 bases, J lost 3 bases, and 5 bases stayed unmatched. The V gene's germline CDR1 is SGHTA and CDR2 FQGNSA. This CDR3 region has 14 residues. The CDR3 is CASSSRGGLYEQYF. CDR3 nucleotides: TGTGCCAGCAGCTCACGGGGGGGCCTCTACGAGCAGTACTTC.

This chain connects TRBV5-1 to TRBJ1-3; TRBD1 matches at 10 bases. The germline V gene has CDR1 SGHRS and CDR2 YFSETQ. This CDR3 comprises 17 residues. J gave up 4 bases and V 4 bases, and 11 bases lay outside the gene matches. CDR3 amino acids: CASSRSGTGAQGNTIYF. Written as DNA, the CDR3 is TGCGCCAGCAGCAGATCCGGGACAGGGGCGCAAGGAAACACCATATATTTT.

This clone turned up a few times. The CDR3 region is CASNRLGANEQYF. CDR3 in DNA: TGTGCCAGCAATCGTTTGGGGGCAAACGAGCAGTACTTC. The chain combines TRBV2 with TRBJ2-7; D possibly corresponds to TRBD1 (6 bases). Trimming stripped 7 bases from V and 5 bases from J, with 15 bases between. Germline-derived CDR1 and CDR2 are SNHLY and FYNNEI. The CDR3 contains 13 residues.